The 25 T cell receptor beta chains listed next were all sequenced from one sample in a study of Ad26.COV2.S vaccination and SARS-CoV-2 variants. Profiling relied on immunoSEQ multiplex PCR, and the TCRdb table lists in-frame clones only, not all of them. This table has hundreds of thousands of clones, roughly 90% appearing once. As to treatment: over 15 received Ad26.COV2.S at low or high dose, single or two shots; five or six received placebo; per-sample allocation not given. Collection of the samples took place on day 63 after the first injection of vaccine or placebo. Sequences were derived from peripheral blood, sampled in a trial of Ad26.COV2.S vaccine versus placebo. The receptors come from a person aged 18-60 years who received the Ad26.COV2.S COVID-19 vaccine or a placebo.

The chain links TRBV7-2 to TRBJ1-1; D unresolved. The CDR3 consists of 13 residues. Trimming cost V 7 bases and J 4 bases, with 13 bases left between them. The germline CDR1 and CDR2 sequences are SGHTA and FQGNSA. The CDR3 region has the DNA TGTGCCAGCACCACCAACTACCGCACTGAAGCTTTCTTT. As protein: CASTTNYRTEAFF.

V is TRBV7-6 and J is TRBJ1-1, with D tentatively TRBD1 (6 bases). Germline V CDR1 and CDR2: SGHVS, FNYEAQ. This CDR3 contains 16 residues. V was pared by 5 bases and J by 3 bases, with 19 bases between. CDR3 amino acids: CASSHTRGWGYTEAFF. The CDR3, as DNA: TGTGCCAGCAGCCATACGAGGGGGTGGGGGTACACTGAAGCTTTCTTT.

The chain employs TRBV12-5 and TRBJ1-1; 7 bases align to TRBD1. CDR3 length: 16 amino acids. V lost 5 bases to trimming and J lost 7 bases; unmatched junction nucleotides: 16. CDR1 is LGHNT, CDR2 FRNRAP, per germline. Here the CDR3 reads CASGPLKPEGADEAFF. The CDR3 coding sequence is TGTGCTAGTGGTCCTCTCAAGCCCGAGGGGGCCGATGAAGCTTTCTTT.

The chain has TRBV27 and TRBJ2-3; 9 nucleotides line up with TRBD1. V gave up 8 bases and J gave up 4 bases; unmatched junction bases: 13. Per germline, CDR1 MNHEY and CDR2 SMNVEV (reference sequence). The CDR3 spans 16 residues. CDR3: CASLPGGQGVADTQYF. DNA of the CDR3: TGTGCCAGCTTGCCGGGGGGACAGGGAGTTGCAGATACGCAGTATTTT.

This clone showed up just a few times. This chain joins TRBV7-9 and TRBJ2-1; D perhaps matches TRBD1 (6 bases). Germline CDR1 reads SEHNR; CDR2 reads FQNEAQ (reference sequence). V shed 2 bases and J shed 4 bases, with 18 bases lying between them. The CDR3 has 17 amino acids. CDR3 coding DNA: TGTGCCAGCAGCTTATCGCTCGCAGGGGTCAGTTACAATGAGCAGTTCTTC. This encodes CASSLSLAGVSYNEQFF.

For this clone: Within the sample, other DNA sequences also encode this same CDR3. V usage is TRBV6-5 and J usage is TRBJ2-1; D is undetermined. Germline CDR1 is MNHEY and CDR2 is SVGAGI. The CDR3 consists of 12 residues. V was cut by 0 bases and J by 6 bases, with 3 bases left in between. The CDR3 spells CASSYSGNEQFF. The CDR3 nucleotides read TGTGCCAGCAGTTACTCGGGCAATGAGCAGTTCTTC.

The CDR3 DNA reads TGTGCCAGCACTAAAGGGCTAGCGGTTACCTCCTACAATGAGCAGTTCTTC. Translated: CASTKGLAVTSYNEQFF. This chain joins TRBV28 and TRBJ2-1, with 7 bases aligning to TRBD2. This CDR3 spans 17 amino acids. After removal of 7 bases from V and 0 bases from J, the junction contained 12 bases not matched to a gene. The germline V gene has CDR1 MDHEN and CDR2 SYDVKM.

This chain links TRBV30 with TRBJ2-1; tentative D call: TRBD2 (5 bases). The CDR3 sequence is 14 residues long. Germline lookup yields CDR1 GTSNPN and CDR2 SVGIG (reference sequence). Trimming took 2 bases from V and 10 from J, leaving 18 bases between them. CDR3 sequence reads: CAWSPNLERAEQFF. In DNA, the CDR3 is TGTGCCTGGAGTCCCAACTTAGAGAGGGCGGAGCAGTTCTTC.

V and J are TRBV7-9 and TRBJ2-1; 7 nucleotides align to TRBD1. The V gene's germline CDR1 is SEHNR and CDR2 FQNEAQ (reference sequence). This CDR3 comprises 17 residues. The V and J ends lost 5 bases and 4 bases, in that order; junction bases with no gene match: 14. The CDR3 bases are TGTGCCAGCAGCCCCCGCTACGGGACAGTATATTACAATGAGCAGTTCTTC. This translates into CASSPRYGTVYYNEQFF.

The V gene is TRBV9, the J gene TRBJ1-3; D is unresolved. Trimming shortened V by 0 bases and J by 0 bases, and 7 bases separated the two germline ends. This CDR3 region has 15 residues. Germline lookup yields CDR1 SGDLS and CDR2 YYNGEE. CDR3: CASSVGVGSGNTIYF. The CDR3 coding sequence is TGTGCCAGCAGCGTAGGGGTAGGCTCTGGAAACACCATATATTTT.

The V call is TRBV15, the J call TRBJ2-5; tentative D call: TRBD2 (6 bases). In germline, CDR1 is LNHNV, CDR2 YYDKDF (reference sequence). V was trimmed by 1 base and J by 5 bases, leaving 17 bases between them. CDR3 length: 16 residues. The CDR3 nucleotides read TGTGCCACCAGCAGAGTACGCGGGAAAATAGGGGAGACCCAGTACTTC. Translation: CATSRVRGKIGETQYF.

The chain joins TRBV28 to TRBJ1-4, with 10 bases fitting TRBD1. The length of the CDR3 is 14 residues. In germline, CDR1 is MDHEN, CDR2 SYDVKM. V lost 8 bases to trimming and J lost 6 bases; unmatched junction nucleotides: 6. CDR3 sequence reads: CASGRTGGDEKLFF. CDR3 coding DNA: TGTGCCAGCGGTCGGACAGGGGGGGATGAAAAACTGTTTTTT. The full variable domain, completed using reference TRBV28 and TRBJ1-4, is DVKVTQSSRYLVKRTGEKVFLECVQDMDHENMFWYRQDPGLGLRLIYFSYDVKMKEKGDIPEGYSVSREKKERFSLILESASTNQTSMYLCASGRTGGDEKLFFGSGTQLSVL.

This clone was counted a single time. This rearrangement joins TRBV7-9 to TRBJ2-7, with D perhaps matching TRBD1 (5 bases). Germline V gives CDR1 SEHNR, CDR2 FQNEAQ (reference sequence). This CDR3 comprises 13 residues. Trimming took off 5 bases at V and 2 bases at J, with 10 bases between the two ends. The CDR3 protein is CASSPTVTYEQYF. The CDR3 DNA reads TGTGCCAGCAGCCCGACAGTGACCTACGAGCAGTACTTC.

This rearrangement joins TRBV3-1 (or the pseudogene TRBV3-2) to TRBJ1-3; D call uncertain. CDR3 length: 17 amino acids. Germline V gene data show CDR1 as LGHDT and CDR2 as YNNKEL (reference sequence). V was shortened by 0 bases and J by 0 bases, with 12 bases between the two germline ends. CDR3 sequence reads: CASSQDLVSNSGNTIYF. The CDR3 region has the DNA TGTGCCAGCAGCCAAGATCTGGTCAGCAACTCTGGAAACACCATATATTTT.

This chain links TRBV12-3 or TRBV12-4 with TRBJ1-5; D is unclear. The germline V and J ends were trimmed by 6 bases and 4 bases, with 7 bases remaining between them. The CDR3 loop spans 12 amino acids. Written as DNA, the CDR3 is TGTGCCAGCAGCCCAATGAATCAGCCCCAGCATTTT. This sequence encodes CASSPMNQPQHF.

The chain couples TRBV7-9 to TRBJ1-1, with TRBD1 matching over 7 bases. The CDR3 has 15 residues. V shed 4 bases, J shed 4 bases, and the junction held 9 bases outside the gene matches. The germline V gene has CDR1 SEHNR and CDR2 FQNEAQ (reference sequence). CDR3 in amino acids: CASSSAQGRATEAFF. The CDR3 bases are TGTGCCAGCAGCTCCGCACAGGGGAGGGCCACTGAAGCTTTCTTT.

The V and J genes are TRBV18 and TRBJ2-7; D is undetermined. V shed 4 bases and J shed 5 bases, with 6 bases lying between them. Germline lookup yields CDR1 KGHSH and CDR2 LQKENI. CDR3 size: 11 residues. The CDR3 region is CASSLRNEQYF. The CDR3 DNA is TGTGCCAGCTCACTTCGTAACGAGCAGTACTTC.

The rearrangement uses TRBV7-9 and TRBJ1-2, with D possibly TRBD1 on 6 matching bases. Germline-derived CDR1 and CDR2 are SEHNR and FQNEAQ (reference sequence). CDR3 length: 13 residues. V lost 11 bases, J lost 4 bases, and 17 bases lay in between. The CDR3 region is CAGTSGAGYGYTF. In DNA form, the CDR3 reads TGTGCCGGAACCTCAGGGGCCGGCTATGGCTACACCTTC.

A single count supports this clone. The V call is TRBV11-2, the J call TRBJ1-1, with 8 bases matching TRBD1. The J segment lost 8 bases and the V segment lost 5 bases, leaving 4 bases of the junction unmatched. There are 12 residues in the CDR3. Germline lookup yields CDR1 SGHAT and CDR2 FQNNGV. CDR3 sequence reads: CASSTDRGEAFF. CDR3 coding DNA: TGTGCCAGCAGCACCGACAGGGGAGAAGCTTTCTTT.

This clone was observed a single time. This chain links TRBV7-2 with TRBJ2-2; no definite D call. This CDR3 region has 14 residues. V dropped 1 base and J dropped 1 base, with 4 bases sitting between them. Germline V gives CDR1 SGHTA, CDR2 FQGNSA. CDR3 region: CASSLEGNTGELFF. In nucleotides, the CDR3 is TGTGCCAGCAGCTTAGAGGGGAACACCGGGGAGCTGTTTTTT. Full variable domain (remainder filled in from reference TRBV7-2 and TRBJ2-2): GAGVSQSPSNKVTEKGKDVELRCDPISGHTALYWYRQSLGQGLEFLIYFQGNSAPDKSGLPSDRFSAERTGGSVSTLTIQRTQQEDSAVYLCASSLEGNTGELFFGEGSRLTVL.

V is TRBV5-5 and J is TRBJ2-3; TRBD2 aligns across 14 bases. The CDR3 is 15 amino acids. The V segment lost 3 bases and the J segment 6 bases; nucleotides outside the gene matches: 3. CDR1 is SGHKS and CDR2 is YYEKEE in the germline V gene (reference sequence). CDR3 protein: CASSWGLAGVDTQYF. CDR3 coding DNA: TGTGCCAGCAGCTGGGGACTAGCGGGAGTCGATACGCAGTATTTT.

This chain joins TRBV4-1 and TRBJ1-1, with 7 bases aligning to TRBD1. Losses at the gene ends were 0 bases for V and 5 bases for J; bases not matched to a gene: 6. In germline, CDR1 is MGHRA, CDR2 YSYEKL. The CDR3 has 15 amino acids. The CDR3 protein is CASSQEVARGTEAFF. CDR3 bases: TGCGCCAGCAGCCAAGAGGTAGCCAGGGGGACTGAAGCTTTCTTT.

The rearrangement joins TRBV6-5 to TRBJ2-7, with TRBD2 matching 7 bases. After removal of 2 bases from V and 2 bases from J, the junction contained 6 bases not matched to a gene. The length of the CDR3 is 15 residues. In germline, CDR1 is MNHEY, CDR2 SVGAGI. The CDR3 reads CASSYRDGRPYEQYF. CDR3 sequence (DNA): TGTGCCAGCAGTTACAGAGACGGGAGGCCCTACGAGCAGTACTTC.

The chain couples TRBV19 to TRBJ1-1, with unresolved D. The V gene lost 5 bases and the J gene lost 1 base, with 17 bases spanning the gap. Germline values: CDR1 LNHDA, CDR2 SQIVND (reference sequence). The length of the CDR3 is 16 residues. The CDR3 nucleotides read TGTGCCAGTAGTTCCCTCCCGGGCAGCCCGAACACTGAAGCTTTCTTT. It codes for CASSSLPGSPNTEAFF.

The chain employs TRBV7-9 and TRBJ1-1; no clear D gene. V dropped 3 bases and J dropped 3 bases, with 8 bases sitting between them. Germline lookup yields CDR1 SEHNR and CDR2 FQNEAQ (reference sequence). The CDR3 runs to 13 residues. The CDR3: CASSFNTDTEAFF. CDR3 nucleotide sequence: TGTGCCAGCAGCTTTAATACAGACACTGAAGCTTTCTTT.